Sequencing of this T cell receptor beta chain was carried out in a study of cytomegalovirus exposure and HLA in healthy donors. Overall study results and limits: Most TCR sequences showed up rarely, but some public TCRs showed up in many donors. High sensitivity and specificity were reportedly achieved when the classifier diagnosed cytomegalovirus status. Researchers counted 150 to 200 TCR beta chains as cytomegalovirus-associated.

A note on this clone: Its antigen remains unknown.

Some clones are missing from TCRdb's copy, which holds only in-frame ones; the method was immunoSEQ multiplex PCR. The table lists some 70,000 clones, roughly 90% of them singletons. The CDR3 loop spans 14 amino acids. Material: PBMCs. The chain carries TRBV21-1 and TRBJ2-3; the D call TRBD2 from the table was never checked on the DNA. TRBV21-1 is a pseudogene. This clonotype was sampled from a woman aged 18 to 35 in good health and CMV-seronegative. The CDR3 region is CASSTGGGTDTQYF. Written as DNA, the CDR3 is TGTGCCAGCAGCACGGGTGGAGGGACAGATACGCAGTATTTT.